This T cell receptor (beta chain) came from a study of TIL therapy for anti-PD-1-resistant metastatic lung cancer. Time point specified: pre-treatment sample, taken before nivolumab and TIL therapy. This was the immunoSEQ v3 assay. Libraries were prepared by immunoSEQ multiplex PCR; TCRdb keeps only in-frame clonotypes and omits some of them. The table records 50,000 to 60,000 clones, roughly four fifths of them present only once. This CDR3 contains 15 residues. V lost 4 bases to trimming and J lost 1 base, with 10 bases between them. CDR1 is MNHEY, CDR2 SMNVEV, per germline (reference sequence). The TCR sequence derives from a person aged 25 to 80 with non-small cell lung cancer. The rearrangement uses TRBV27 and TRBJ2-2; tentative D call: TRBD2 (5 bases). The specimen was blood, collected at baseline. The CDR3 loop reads CASSYGLKNTGELFF. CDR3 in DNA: TGTGCCAGCAGTTACGGACTGAAGAACACCGGGGAGCTGTTTTTT.